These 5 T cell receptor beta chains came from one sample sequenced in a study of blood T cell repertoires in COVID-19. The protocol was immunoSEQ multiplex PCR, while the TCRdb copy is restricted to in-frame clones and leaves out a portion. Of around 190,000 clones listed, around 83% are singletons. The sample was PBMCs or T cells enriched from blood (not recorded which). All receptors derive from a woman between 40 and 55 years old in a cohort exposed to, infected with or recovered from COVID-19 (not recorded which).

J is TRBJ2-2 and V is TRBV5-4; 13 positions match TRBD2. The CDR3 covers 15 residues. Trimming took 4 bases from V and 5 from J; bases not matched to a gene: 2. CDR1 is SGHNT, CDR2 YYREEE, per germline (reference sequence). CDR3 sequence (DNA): TGTGCCAGCAGCGGGGGACTAGCGGGAACCGGGGAGCTGTTTTTT. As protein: CASSGGLAGTGELFF.

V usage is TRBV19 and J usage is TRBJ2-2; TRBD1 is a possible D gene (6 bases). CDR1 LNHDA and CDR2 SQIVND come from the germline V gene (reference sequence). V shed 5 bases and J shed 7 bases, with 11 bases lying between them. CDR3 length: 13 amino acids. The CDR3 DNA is TGTGCCAGTAGTGTACAGGGTGGCGGGGAGCTGTTTTTT. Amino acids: CASSVQGGGELFF.

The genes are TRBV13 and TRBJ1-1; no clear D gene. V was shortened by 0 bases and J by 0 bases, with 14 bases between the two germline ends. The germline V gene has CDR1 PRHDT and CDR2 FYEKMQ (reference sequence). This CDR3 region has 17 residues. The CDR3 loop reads CASSLGPSRRMNTEAFF. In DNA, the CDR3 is TGTGCCAGCAGCTTAGGCCCTTCACGGCGGATGAACACTGAAGCTTTCTTT. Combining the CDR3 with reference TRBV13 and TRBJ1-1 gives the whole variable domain AAGVIQSPRHLIKEKRETATLKCYPIPRHDTVYWYQQGPGQDPQFLISFYEKMQSDKGSIPDRFSAQQFSDYHSELNMSSLELGDSALYFCASSLGPSRRMNTEAFFGQGTRLTVV.

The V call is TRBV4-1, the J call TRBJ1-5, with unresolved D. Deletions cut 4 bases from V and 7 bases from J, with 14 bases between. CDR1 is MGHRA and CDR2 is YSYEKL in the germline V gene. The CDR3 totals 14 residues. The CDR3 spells CASSRERARQPQHF. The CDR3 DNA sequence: TGCGCCAGCAGCCGGGAGAGGGCCCGACAGCCCCAGCATTTT.

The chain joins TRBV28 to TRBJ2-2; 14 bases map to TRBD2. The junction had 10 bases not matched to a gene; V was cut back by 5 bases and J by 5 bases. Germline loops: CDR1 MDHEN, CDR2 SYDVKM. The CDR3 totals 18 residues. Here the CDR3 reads CASSPMTSGRAGTGELFF. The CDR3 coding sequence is TGTGCCAGCAGTCCGATGACTAGCGGGAGGGCCGGGACCGGGGAGCTGTTTTTT. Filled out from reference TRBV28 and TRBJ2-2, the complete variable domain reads DVKVTQSSRYLVKRTGEKVFLECVQDMDHENMFWYRQDPGLGLRLIYFSYDVKMKEKGDIPEGYSVSREKKERFSLILESASTNQTSMYLCASSPMTSGRAGTGELFFGEGSRLTVL.